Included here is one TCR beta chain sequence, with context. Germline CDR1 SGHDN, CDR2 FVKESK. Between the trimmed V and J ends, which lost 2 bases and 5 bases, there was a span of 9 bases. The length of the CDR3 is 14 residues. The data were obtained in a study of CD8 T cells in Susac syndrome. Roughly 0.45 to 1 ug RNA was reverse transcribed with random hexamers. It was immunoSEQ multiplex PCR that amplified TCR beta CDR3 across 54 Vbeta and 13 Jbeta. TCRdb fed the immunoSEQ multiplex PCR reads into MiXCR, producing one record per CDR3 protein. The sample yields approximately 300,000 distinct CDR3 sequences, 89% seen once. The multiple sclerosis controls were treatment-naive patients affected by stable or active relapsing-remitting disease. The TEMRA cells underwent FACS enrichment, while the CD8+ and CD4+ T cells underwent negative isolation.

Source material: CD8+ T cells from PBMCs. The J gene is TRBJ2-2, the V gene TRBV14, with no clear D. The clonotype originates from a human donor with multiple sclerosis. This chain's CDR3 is CASSQRPSTGELFF. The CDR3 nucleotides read TGTGCCAGCAGCCAAAGGCCTTCGACCGGGGAGCTGTTTTTT.